These T cell receptor beta chains were read from a single sample in a study of shared clonotypes between healthy human individuals. Clones were sequenced by immunoSEQ multiplex PCR, and TCRdb holds only the in-frame ones, with some missing. Of about 1 million clones in the sample, approximately 80% were seen once. The specimen sequenced was memory CD4+ T cells from PBMCs. These receptor sequences come from a man aged 18 to 30 in good health. Some clones in this sample may be carry-over from other donors' samples. Each CDR3 is given with its conserved first and last residue. D genes are given only for firm matches. Size tells how often a clone was seen (once, few, many) or the class of an expanded clone, and some rows leave it out.

abundance	v_gene	j_gene	d_gene	CDR3nt	CDR3aa
once	TRBV7-3	TRBJ2-2	-	TGTGCCAGCAGCTTAACAGGGGCCGGGGAGCTGTTTTTT	CASSLTGAGELFF
-	TRBV20-1	TRBJ2-1	TRBD2	TGCAGTGCTGACTTCCGGGGGGAGTTCTTC	CSADFRGEFF
-	TRBV2	TRBJ2-5	TRBD2	TGTGCCAGCACAAGGGCGGGAGAAGAGACCCAGTACTTC	CASTRAGEETQYF
-	TRBV9	TRBJ2-2	-	TGTGCCAGCAGCGTAGCTGGGGGACAACAGACCGGGGAGCTGTTTTTT	CASSVAGGQQTGELFF
-	TRBV10-1	TRBJ1-4	TRBD1	TGCGCCAGCAGTGAGTCGTGGAGGGGGCGGCGGGAAAAACTGTTTTTT	CASSESWRGRREKLFF
few	TRBV2	TRBJ1-1	-	TGTGCCAGCAACGCCGGGAACGAGGGGCCAGCTTTCTTT	CASNAGNEGPAFF
-	TRBV5-1	TRBJ2-5	-	TGCGCCAGCAGCCGGACGGCCCAAGAGACCCAGTACTTC	CASSRTAQETQYF
-	TRBV5-1	TRBJ1-1	-	TGCGCCAGCAGGGAGGTCGGCACTGAAGCTTTCTTT	CASREVGTEAFF
-	TRBV7-8	TRBJ1-5	-	TGTGCCAGCAGCTTAGAAAGACCTCAGCCCCAGCATTTT	CASSLERPQPQHF
once	TRBV11-2	TRBJ2-7	-	TGTGCCAGCAGCCCTCGGCGTACGGCATACGAGCAGTACTTC	CASSPRRTAYEQYF
-	TRBV28	TRBJ2-7	TRBD1	TGTGCCAGCAGTCAGGACAGGGGGGGTGGTGTGGACGAGCAGTACTTC	CASSQDRGGGVDEQYF
-	TRBV5-4	TRBJ2-6	-	TGTGCCAGCAGCTTGGGCGGGACACCTCGCTCTGGGGCCAACGTCCTGACTTTC	CASSLGGTPRSGANVLTF
-	TRBV6-5	TRBJ2-1	TRBD2	TGTGCCAGCAGCCCGACTAGCGGGAGTTACAATGAGCAGTTCTTC	CASSPTSGSYNEQFF
-	TRBV4-1	TRBJ1-2	-	TGCGCCAGCAGTTGGGGGGGGGACTATGGCTACACCTTC	CASSWGGDYGYTF
many	TRBV7-8	TRBJ2-7	TRBD1	TGTGCCAGCAGCAGGACAGGATTCTCCTACGAGCAGTACTTC	CASSRTGFSYEQYF
-	TRBV5-6	TRBJ2-7	-	TGTGCCAGCAGCCGCGGCCTGAACGAGCAGTACTTC	CASSRGLNEQYF
-	TRBV19	TRBJ2-5	-	TGTGCCAGTAGTATGGGGGGCACCGAGACCCAGTACTTC	CASSMGGTETQYF
-	TRBV11-2	TRBJ1-1	TRBD1	TGTGCCAGCAGTCCCGACAGGGGCACTGAAGCTTTCTTT	CASSPDRGTEAFF
-	TRBV5-1	TRBJ2-7	-	TGCGCCAGCAGCTTGGTATTGTCGTCGCACAATAACTACGAGCAGTACTTC	CASSLVLSSHNNYEQYF
-	TRBV5-4	TRBJ2-3	TRBD1	TGTGCCAGCAGCTCCCGAGGGACAGGGGGCGCAGATACGCAGTATTTT	CASSSRGTGGADTQYF
-	TRBV11-2	TRBJ1-2	-	TGTGCCAGCAGCGTAGCCGGACAGACCTATGGCTACACCTTC	CASSVAGQTYGYTF
-	TRBV13	TRBJ2-1	TRBD1	TGTGCCAGCAGCTTAGTGGGGACAGGGTACAATGAGCAGTTCTTC	CASSLVGTGYNEQFF
many	TRBV19	TRBJ2-2	TRBD2	TGTGCCAGTAGACCGGGACTAGCTGGGTCCGGGGAGCTGTTTTTT	CASRPGLAGSGELFF
-	TRBV9	TRBJ2-2	TRBD2	TGTGCCAGCAGCGCCAGACTAGCGGGGGGTAAATACCCCGGGGAGCTGTTTTTT	CASSARLAGGKYPGELFF
once	TRBV9	TRBJ2-7	-	TGTGCCAGCAGCGTACGGCGGCCCTACGAGCAGTACTTC	CASSVRRPYEQYF
once	TRBV7-9	TRBJ2-7	-	TGTGCCAGCAGCTTAGCCGCAGAAGCCTACGAGCAGTACTTC	CASSLAAEAYEQYF